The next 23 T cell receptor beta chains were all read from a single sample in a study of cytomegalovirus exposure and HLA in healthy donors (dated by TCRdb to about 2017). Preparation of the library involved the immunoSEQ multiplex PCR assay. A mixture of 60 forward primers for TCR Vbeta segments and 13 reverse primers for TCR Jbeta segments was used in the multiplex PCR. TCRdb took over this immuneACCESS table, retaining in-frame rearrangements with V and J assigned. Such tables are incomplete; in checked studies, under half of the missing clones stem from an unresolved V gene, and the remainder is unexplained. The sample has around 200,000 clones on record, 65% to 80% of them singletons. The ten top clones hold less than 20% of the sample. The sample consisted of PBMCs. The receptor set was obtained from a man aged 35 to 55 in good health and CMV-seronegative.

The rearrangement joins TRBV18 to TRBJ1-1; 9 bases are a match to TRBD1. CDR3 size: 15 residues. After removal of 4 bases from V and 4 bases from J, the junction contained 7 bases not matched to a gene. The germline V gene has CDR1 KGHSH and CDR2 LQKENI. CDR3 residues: CASSQSGTGSTEAFF. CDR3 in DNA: TGTGCCAGCTCACAGTCCGGGACAGGGAGCACTGAAGCTTTCTTT.

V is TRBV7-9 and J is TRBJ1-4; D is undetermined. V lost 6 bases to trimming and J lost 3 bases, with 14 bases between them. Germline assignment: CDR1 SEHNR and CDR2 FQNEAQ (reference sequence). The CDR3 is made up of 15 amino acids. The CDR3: CASSPSSGANEKLFF. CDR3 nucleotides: TGTGCCAGCAGTCCTAGCTCCGGGGCTAATGAAAAACTGTTTTTT.

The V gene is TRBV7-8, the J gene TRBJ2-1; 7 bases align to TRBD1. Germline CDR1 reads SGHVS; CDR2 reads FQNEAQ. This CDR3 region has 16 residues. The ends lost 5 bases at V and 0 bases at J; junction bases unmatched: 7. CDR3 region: CASSETGASSYNEQFF. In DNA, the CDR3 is TGTGCCAGCAGCGAAACAGGGGCTAGCTCCTACAATGAGCAGTTCTTC.

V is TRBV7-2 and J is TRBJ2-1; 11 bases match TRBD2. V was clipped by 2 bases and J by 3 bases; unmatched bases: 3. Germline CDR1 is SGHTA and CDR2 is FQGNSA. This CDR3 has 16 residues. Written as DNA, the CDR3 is TGTGCCAGCAGCTTAATCGGGACTAGCGGCTACAATGAGCAGTTCTTC. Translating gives CASSLIGTSGYNEQFF.

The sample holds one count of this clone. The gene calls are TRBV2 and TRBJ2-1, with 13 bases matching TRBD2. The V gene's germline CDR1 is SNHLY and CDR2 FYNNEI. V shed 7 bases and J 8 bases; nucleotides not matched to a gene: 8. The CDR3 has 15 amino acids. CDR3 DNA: TGTGCCAGCACTCCGGGACTAGCGGGATTGTATGAGCAGTTCTTC. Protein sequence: CASTPGLAGLYEQFF.

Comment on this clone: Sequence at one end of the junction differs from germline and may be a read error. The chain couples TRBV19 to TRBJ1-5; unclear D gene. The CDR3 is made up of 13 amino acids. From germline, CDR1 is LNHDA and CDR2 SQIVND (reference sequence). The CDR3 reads CASSMAYRGRTHF. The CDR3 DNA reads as TGTGCCAGTAGTATGGCGTACAGAGGGCGCACGCACTTT.

The CDR3 nucleotides are TGTGCCAGCAGTTCGACAGGGCAACCATCCTACGAGCAGTACTTC. Translated, it gives CASSSTGQPSYEQYF. The V call is TRBV27, the J call TRBJ2-7; 7 nucleotides agree with TRBD1. The ends lost 4 bases at V and 1 base at J; junction bases unmatched: 7. Germline CDR1 reads MNHEY; CDR2 reads SMNVEV (reference sequence). CDR3 length equals 15 residues.

The CDR3 loop reads CASSLADRGYGYTF. CDR3 sequence (DNA): TGTGCCAGCAGTTTAGCGGACAGGGGTTATGGCTACACCTTC. This rearrangement joins TRBV27 to TRBJ1-2, with 9 bases fitting TRBD1. The CDR3 length is 14 residues. V trimming: 2 bases; J trimming: 5 bases; junction bases outside the gene matches: 3. The germline V gene has CDR1 MNHEY and CDR2 SMNVEV (reference sequence).

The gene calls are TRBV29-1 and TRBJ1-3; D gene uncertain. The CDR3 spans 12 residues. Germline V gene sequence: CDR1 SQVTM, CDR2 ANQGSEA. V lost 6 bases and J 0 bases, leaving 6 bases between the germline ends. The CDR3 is CSVEYSGNTIYF. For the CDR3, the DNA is TGCAGCGTAGAGTACTCTGGAAACACCATATATTTT.

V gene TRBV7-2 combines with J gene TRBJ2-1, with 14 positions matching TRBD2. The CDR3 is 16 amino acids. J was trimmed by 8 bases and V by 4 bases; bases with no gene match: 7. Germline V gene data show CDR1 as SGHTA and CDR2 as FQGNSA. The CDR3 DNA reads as TGTGCCAGCAGCTCTGGGGGACTAGCGGGAGTAGATGAGCAGTTCTTC. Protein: CASSSGGLAGVDEQFF.

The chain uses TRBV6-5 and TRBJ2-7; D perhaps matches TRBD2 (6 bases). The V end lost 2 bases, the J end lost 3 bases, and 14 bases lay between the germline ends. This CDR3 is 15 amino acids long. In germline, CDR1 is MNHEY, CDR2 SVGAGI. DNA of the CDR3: TGTGCCAGCAGTTACAAGGCGGGCGGGAACTACGAGCAGTACTTC. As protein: CASSYKAGGNYEQYF.

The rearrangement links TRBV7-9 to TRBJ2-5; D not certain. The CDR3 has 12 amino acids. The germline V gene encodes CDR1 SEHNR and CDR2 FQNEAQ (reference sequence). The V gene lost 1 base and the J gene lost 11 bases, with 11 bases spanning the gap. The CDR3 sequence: CASSLDGPGQYF. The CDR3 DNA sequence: TGTGCCAGCAGCTTAGATGGCCCCGGGCAGTACTTC. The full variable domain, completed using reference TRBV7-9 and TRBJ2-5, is DTGVSQNPRHKITKRGQNVTFRCDPISEHNRLYWYRQTLGQGPEFLTYFQNEAQLEKSRLLSDRFSAERPKGSFSTLEIQRTEQGDSAMYLCASSLDGPGQYFGPGTRLLVL.

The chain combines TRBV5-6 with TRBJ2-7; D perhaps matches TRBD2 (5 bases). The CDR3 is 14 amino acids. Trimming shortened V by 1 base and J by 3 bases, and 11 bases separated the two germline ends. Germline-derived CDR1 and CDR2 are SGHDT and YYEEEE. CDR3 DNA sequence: TGTGCCAGCAGCTTGCGAGGGTTAAACTACGAGCAGTACTTC. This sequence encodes CASSLRGLNYEQYF.

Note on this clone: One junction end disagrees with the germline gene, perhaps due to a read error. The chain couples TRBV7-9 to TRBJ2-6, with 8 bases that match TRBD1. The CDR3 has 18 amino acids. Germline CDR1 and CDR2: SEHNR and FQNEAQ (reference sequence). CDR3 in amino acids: CSSSSLRGPPSGANVLTF. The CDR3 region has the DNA TGTTCCAGCAGCTCACTCAGGGGGCCTCCCTCTGGGGCCAACGTCCTGACTTTC.

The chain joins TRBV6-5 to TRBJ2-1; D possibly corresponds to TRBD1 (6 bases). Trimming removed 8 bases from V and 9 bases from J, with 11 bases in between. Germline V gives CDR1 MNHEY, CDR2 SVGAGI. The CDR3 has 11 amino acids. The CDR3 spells CASGTNSEQFF. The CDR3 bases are TGTGCCAGCGGGACAAACAGTGAGCAGTTCTTC.

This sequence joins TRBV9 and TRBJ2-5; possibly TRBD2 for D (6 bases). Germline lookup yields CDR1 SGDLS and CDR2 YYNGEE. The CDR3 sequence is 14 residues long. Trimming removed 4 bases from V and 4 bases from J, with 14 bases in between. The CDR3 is CASSLSLGGETQYF. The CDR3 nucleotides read TGTGCCAGCAGCCTTTCCTTGGGAGGAGAGACCCAGTACTTC.

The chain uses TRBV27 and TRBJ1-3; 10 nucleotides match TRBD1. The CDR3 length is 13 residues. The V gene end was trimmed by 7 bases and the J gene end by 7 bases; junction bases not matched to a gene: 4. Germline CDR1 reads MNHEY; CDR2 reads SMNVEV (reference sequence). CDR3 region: CASKPGQGNTIYF. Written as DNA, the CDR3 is TGTGCCAGCAAACCGGGACAGGGGAACACCATATATTTT.

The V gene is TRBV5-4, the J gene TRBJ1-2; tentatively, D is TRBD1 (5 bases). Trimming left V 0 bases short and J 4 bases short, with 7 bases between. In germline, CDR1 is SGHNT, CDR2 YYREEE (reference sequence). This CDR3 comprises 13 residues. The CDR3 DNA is TGTGCCAGCAGCTTGGATACAGGCTATGGCTACACCTTC. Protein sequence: CASSLDTGYGYTF.

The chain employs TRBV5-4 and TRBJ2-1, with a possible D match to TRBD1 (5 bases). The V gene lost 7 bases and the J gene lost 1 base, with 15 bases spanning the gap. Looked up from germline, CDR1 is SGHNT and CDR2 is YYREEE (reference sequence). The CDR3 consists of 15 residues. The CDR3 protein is CASSRARESYNEQFF. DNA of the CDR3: TGTGCCAGCTCCAGGGCTAGGGAATCCTACAATGAGCAGTTCTTC. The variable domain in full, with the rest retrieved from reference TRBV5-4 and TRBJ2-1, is ETGVTQSPTHLIKTRGQQVTLRCSSQSGHNTVSWYQQALGQGPQFIFQYYREEENGRGNFPPRFSGLQFPNYSSELNVNALELDDSALYLCASSRARESYNEQFFGPGTRLTVL.

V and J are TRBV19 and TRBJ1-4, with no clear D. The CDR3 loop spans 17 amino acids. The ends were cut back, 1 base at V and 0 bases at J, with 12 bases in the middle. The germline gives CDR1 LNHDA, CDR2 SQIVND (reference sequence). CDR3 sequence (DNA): TGTGCCAGTAGTATAGTGAGGGCGGGTGCAACTAATGAAAAACTGTTTTTT. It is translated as CASSIVRAGATNEKLFF.

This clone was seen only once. CDR3 nucleotides: TGTGCCAGCAGCGACGGGGACAGGGGGGCCTACGAGCAGTACTTC. Translated: CASSDGDRGAYEQYF. V and J are TRBV9 and TRBJ2-7, with 11 positions matching TRBD1. Germline V gene sequence: CDR1 SGDLS, CDR2 YYNGEE. The CDR3 has 15 residues. The V and J ends lost 3 bases and 2 bases, in that order; junction bases with no gene match: 4.

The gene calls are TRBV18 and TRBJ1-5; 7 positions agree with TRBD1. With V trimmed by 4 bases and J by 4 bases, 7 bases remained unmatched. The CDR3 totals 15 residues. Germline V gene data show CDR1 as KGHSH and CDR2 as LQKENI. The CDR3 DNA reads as TGTGCCAGCTCACAACAGGGGCTCGGGAATCAGCCCCAGCATTTT. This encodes CASSQQGLGNQPQHF.

The CDR3 protein is CASSFGGLAKNIQYF. DNA of the CDR3: TGTGCCAGCAGTTTCGGGGGGCTAGCCAAAAACATTCAGTACTTC. This chain uses TRBV27 with TRBJ2-4; D perhaps matches TRBD2 (7 bases). This CDR3 has 15 residues. V was pared by 3 bases and J by 0 bases, with 9 bases between. Germline V CDR1 and CDR2: MNHEY, SMNVEV (reference sequence).